This TCR beta chain emerged from a study of Ad26.COV2.S vaccination and SARS-CoV-2 variants. Study details: Ad26.COV2.S shots went into the muscle once or twice, 56 days apart.

This clone was picked up one time. The antigen is not known. Assay: immunoSEQ multiplex PCR; the TCRdb copy retains only in-frame clones and omits some. Among 350,000 to 450,000 clones listed, over 75% were seen once. Overall study findings and caveats: Recipients given vaccine exceeded placebo recipients in spike-specific TCR breadth.

Trimming took 2 bases from V and 6 from J, leaving 20 bases between them. The CDR3 runs 17 residues. Germline CDR1 reads KGHSH; CDR2 reads LQKENI. Treatment specified: some 20 received Ad26.COV2.S at low or high dose, single or two shots; several received placebo; per-sample allocation not given. Each sample was drawn 63 days after the first injection (of vaccine or placebo). The donor was a Boston adult aged 18-55 years. The shot given was an Ad26 vector that makes Wuhan-strain SARS-CoV-2 spike. The chain recombines TRBV18 with TRBJ2-1; D unresolved. This material consisted of peripheral blood, taken in a trial of Ad26.COV2.S vaccine versus placebo. This TCR was recovered from a person between 18 and 65 years old who received the Ad26.COV2.S COVID-19 vaccine or a placebo. The CDR3 DNA follows: TGTGCCAGCTCACCAGAGTTAAGCCCGGACCGATCCAATGAGCAGTTCTTC. Its protein product is CASSPELSPDRSNEQFF. Together with reference TRBV18 and TRBJ2-1, the CDR3 gives the full variable domain: NAGVMQNPRHLVRRRGQEARLRCSPMKGHSHVYWYRQLPEEGLKFMVYLQKENIIDESGMPKERFSAEFPKEGPSILRIQQVVRGDSAAYFCASSPELSPDRSNEQFFGPGTRLTVL.